Listed here is a single T cell receptor beta chain. Antigen: not known. This sample was taken from a study of response to subunit inactivated influenza vaccine. Points from the study as a whole: Each seasonal influenza vaccination, the authors suggested, recruits few new T cells.

TCRdb used MiXCR to reprocess the RT-PCR reads, holding one entry per CDR3 protein. The sample has around 750,000 distinct CDR3 sequences, about 20% seen once; the top ten hold about 10%. Trimming stripped 0 bases from V and 2 bases from J, with 11 bases between. Germline V lookup: CDR1 DFQATT, CDR2 SNEGSKA (reference sequence). CDR3 length equals 14 residues. The genes are TRBV20-1 and TRBJ2-7; D uncertain. The sequencing here drew on PBMCs from blood, taken around 5 days after vaccination. This clonotype was obtained from a man between 45 and 60 years old who received an inactivated influenza vaccine. This CDR3 reads CSARDKARTYEQYF. Written as DNA, the CDR3 is TGCAGTGCTAGAGATAAAGCGAGGACCTACGAGCAGTACTTC.